This record concerns one TCR beta chain sequence. Its antigen is currently unknown. As for treatment: roughly 10-day PBMC culture with coronavirus spike peptide pools or control peptides (ViraFEST assay). Following expansion of antigen-specific T cells with peptide pools, ViraFEST then sequenced TCRs. This CDR3 is built from 15 residues. Trimming at V came to 8 bases and at J to 4 bases, leaving 7 bases not matched to a gene. The germline gives CDR1 SGHNT, CDR2 YENEEA. This sample is part of a study of vaccination and CD4 T cells after COVID-19. Whole-study context: Overlapping spike peptides of SARS-CoV-2, HCoV-NL63, HCoV-OC43 and HCoV-229E stimulated the cells.

Cultured CD4+ T cell DNA was sequenced using the Oncomine TCR Beta short-read assay. TCRdb used MiXCR to reprocess the PCR reads, holding one entry per CDR3 protein. The sample includes about 20,000 distinct CDR3 sequences, just under 30% of them seen just once. The sequence derives from a human donor with COVID-19. The sequencing input was cultured CD4+ T cells from blood. The chain has TRBV11-3 and TRBJ2-5, with 13 bases fitting TRBD2. The CDR3 region is CASARTSGGSETQYF. CDR3 sequence (DNA): TGTGCCAGCGCACGGACTAGCGGGGGATCAGAGACCCAGTACTTC.